This T cell receptor (beta chain) emerged from a study of radiotherapy plus CTLA-4 blockade in lung cancer (dated by TCRdb to 2016 to 2018). General notes on the study: Objective responses occurred in more than 15% of enrolled patients, and approximately 34% achieved disease control.

Based on the germline V gene (reference sequence), the CDR1 and CDR2 sequences are SGHKS and YYEKEE. V has 4 bases trimmed and J has 3 bases trimmed; junction bases matching no gene number 9. Reading from cysteine to phenylalanine, the CDR3 counts 16 amino acids. The CDR3 DNA has 48 bases and is translated from base 1. The study at large found these results: Increased serum interferon-beta after radiation, together with early dynamic changes in blood T cell clones, were reported to be the strongest predictors of response. After treatment with radiotherapy and ipilimumab, TCR clones that came from tumors expanded in the peripheral blood.

Comments on this clone: Its antigen remains undetermined. No much larger clone is present one base from it, and per-base qualities are unavailable.

Libraries were made using the immunoSEQ multiplex PCR assay. Sourced from immuneACCESS, this table was stored by TCRdb with only in-frame sequences that have V and J called. A share of the clones is absent; for the studies checked, an unresolved V gene accounts for under half, and the remainder has no known explanation. This sample lists roughly 66,000 clones; about four fifths were detected once. The ten largest clones add up to about 4% of the sample. Focal radiation therapy combined with CTLA-4 blockade (ipilimumab) was tested in patients with chemo-refractory metastatic non-small-cell lung cancer.

Rearrangement joined TRBV5-5 to TRBJ1-2; 10 central bases correspond to TRBD1. This TCR was sampled from a human donor with non-small cell lung cancer who had a partial response to radiotherapy plus ipilimumab. Source: peripheral blood, taken from a patient treated with radiotherapy plus ipilimumab. The CDR3 region has the sequence CASSATGGARDYGYTF. The DNA sequence is given as TGTGCCAGCAGCGCGACAGGGGGCGCCCGGGACTATGGCTACACCTTC.